This is a list of T cell receptor beta chains from one sample in a study of identical twins. Each CDR3 protein is one row after TCRdb ran MiXCR on the 5' RACE reads. The sample yields approximately 680,000 distinct CDR3 sequences, just over 7% seen once. These same data were also listed under a study on yellow fever vaccine responses in identical twins.

Sequenced: PBMCs. These TCRs come from a woman aged 18-29 years in good health. Both conserved end residues are part of each CDR3. The D gene is left open where the match is weak. A clone size is listed for some rows: how often the clone was seen (once, few, many), or a class if it is expanded.

v_call	clone_size	j_call	d_call	cdr3_nt	cdr3_aa
TRBV2	many	TRBJ2-4	NA	TGTGCCAGCACTCAGACAGTAGTCTTAGCCAAAAACATTCAGTACTTC	CASTQTVVLAKNIQYF
TRBV12-3/TRBV12-4	few	TRBJ1-5	TRBD1	TGTGCCAGCAGTTTAGGCAGGGGGACAAGCAATCAGCCCCAGCATTTT	CASSLGRGTSNQPQHF
TRBV29-1	NA	TRBJ2-3	NA	TGCAGCGTCGCCCATCAGGGGCAGTTGATGGATACGCAGTATTTT	CSVAHQGQLMDTQYF
TRBV20-1	few	TRBJ1-6	TRBD1	TGCAGTGCTAGAGGCGGGACAGGCGTTTCACCCCTCCACTTT	CSARGGTGVSPLHF
TRBV7-9	NA	TRBJ2-1	TRBD2	TGTGCCAGCAGCGCCGAAAGCGGGAGGACTTACAATGAGCAGTTCTTC	CASSAESGRTYNEQFF
TRBV28	many	TRBJ1-6	TRBD1	TGTGCCAGCAGACCAATAGGGGACAGAAGCAATTCACCCCTCCACTTT	CASRPIGDRSNSPLHF
TRBV29-1	few	TRBJ1-2	NA	TGCAGCGTTGAAAATATGGCAGTAAGGGACTATGGCTACACCTTC	CSVENMAVRDYGYTF
TRBV20-1	few	TRBJ2-3	TRBD2	TGCAGTGCTTCCACCCCTAGCGGGGGTTTCGCAGATACGCAGTATTTT	CSASTPSGGFADTQYF
TRBV28	once	TRBJ2-1	NA	TGTGCCAGCAGTTTTGGCCCCCGGGACAGGGAACTAGCGGTGCAGTTCTTC	CASSFGPRDRELAVQFF
TRBV5-1	NA	TRBJ1-3	NA	TGCGCCAGCAGTCCCATGTCGGGATCTGGAAACACCATATATTTT	CASSPMSGSGNTIYF
TRBV15	many	TRBJ1-5	NA	TGTGCCACCAGCAACCGGACAGCAAGCAATCAGCCCCAGCATTTT	CATSNRTASNQPQHF
TRBV20-1	many	TRBJ2-1	TRBD2	TGCAGTGCTAGCCCCGGGACTAGCTTTGAGCAGTTCTTC	CSASPGTSFEQFF
TRBV12-3/TRBV12-4	few	TRBJ2-3	TRBD1	TGTGCCAGCAGTTTAAACAGGGGGACAGATACGCAGTATTTT	CASSLNRGTDTQYF
TRBV19	many	TRBJ1-1	TRBD1	TGTGCCACACGCCGGGACAGGGCCACTGAAGCTTTCTTT	CATRRDRATEAFF
TRBV28	NA	TRBJ1-1	NA	TGTGCCAGCAGCCCATCAGTAGGACTACTAGGCATGAACACTGAAGCTTTCTTT	CASSPSVGLLGMNTEAFF
TRBV29-1	few	TRBJ1-1	TRBD1	TGCAGCGTCCGACAGGGCCCTTACTTTATGAACACTGAAGCTTTCTTT	CSVRQGPYFMNTEAFF
TRBV24-1	NA	TRBJ2-1	TRBD2	TGTGCCACCAGTGATCCGGGAAGCGGGAGTCGGAATGAGCAGTTCTTC	CATSDPGSGSRNEQFF
TRBV29-1	many	TRBJ2-1	TRBD2	TGCAGCGTTGAAGGCGGGAGGGCCTCCTACAATGAGCAGTTCTTC	CSVEGGRASYNEQFF
TRBV12-3/TRBV12-4	few	TRBJ2-2	TRBD2	TGTGCCAGCCGATTCGGGACTAGGGGATACACCGGGGAGCTGTTTTTT	CASRFGTRGYTGELFF
TRBV29-1	few	TRBJ2-3	NA	TGCAGCGTCCGAGGGGTGGGAGATACGCAGTATTTT	CSVRGVGDTQYF
TRBV15	few	TRBJ2-1	NA	TGTGCCACCAGCAGAGAGTGGAGGGTAGGAGACAATGAGCAGTTCTTC	CATSREWRVGDNEQFF
TRBV19	NA	TRBJ2-1	NA	TGTGCCAGTAGTATTGGGGTCCTCAATGAGCAGTTCTTC	CASSIGVLNEQFF
TRBV3-1	NA	TRBJ2-1	NA	TGTGCCAGCAGCCAAGGCGCCTGGCCGTGGGGGAATGAGCAGTTCTTC	CASSQGAWPWGNEQFF
TRBV12-3/TRBV12-4	few	TRBJ2-2	NA	TGTGCCAGCATGATGGTCGGCGGGGAGCTGTTTTTT	CASMMVGGELFF
TRBV7-9	many	TRBJ2-7	TRBD2	TGTGCCAGCAACCTAGCGGAAACCTACGAGCAGTACTTC	CASNLAETYEQYF
TRBV20-1	few	TRBJ2-3	TRBD2	TGCAGTGCTGGACTAGCGGGGGGTTACACAGATACGCAGTATTTT	CSAGLAGGYTDTQYF
TRBV5-1	few	TRBJ2-5	NA	TGCGCCAGCAGCCCAGGGTCGGGAGAGACCCAGTACTTC	CASSPGSGETQYF
TRBV10-3	NA	TRBJ2-5	TRBD1	TGTGCCATCAGTGGGGGGACAGCCCAAGAGACCCAGTACTTC	CAISGGTAQETQYF
TRBV5-1	few	TRBJ2-7	TRBD2	TGCGCCAGCACGCGGACTAGCGGCTACGAGCAGTACTTC	CASTRTSGYEQYF
TRBV11-1	many	TRBJ2-5	TRBD1	TGTGCCAGCAGCCCCAGACAGGGCTTGGACCAAGAGACCCAGTACTTC	CASSPRQGLDQETQYF
TRBV7-9	many	TRBJ1-2	TRBD1	TGTGCCAGCAGCTCCGGGACAGAAATAAGAAACTATGGCTACACCTTC	CASSSGTEIRNYGYTF